Ten or more counts support the clone carrying this TCR beta chain. The antigen remains undetermined. Each CDR3 protein is one row after TCRdb ran MiXCR on the RACE reads. The data hold tens of thousands of distinct CDR3 sequences, with around a tenth observed a single time. The sample comes from a study of human T cells and chemical hapten exposure. Study details: Patients, chiefly female, had alopecia areata, totalis or universalis. Broader study findings: There was no change with DPC sensitization in TCRs above 1 in 1000 frequency. Expanded TCRs showed more large CDR3 clusters than pre-sensitization or healthy control sets.

Specified time point: pre-sensitization, week 0. Treatment: therapeutic diphenylcyclopropenone sensitization with weekly scalp DPC. Unfractionated whole blood yielded total RNA. Ahead of each patch test application, blood was drawn. From germline, CDR1 is SQVTM and CDR2 ANQGSEA. The ends were cut back, 4 bases at V and 7 bases at J, with 16 bases in the middle. The CDR3 totals 13 residues. The source is a woman aged 25 to 39 with alopecia areata. Some clones in this sample may be carry-over from other donors' samples. The chain couples TRBV29-1 to TRBJ2-5; D is unresolved. Material: whole blood, obtained in connection with sensitization to the hapten diphenylcyclopropenone (DPC). The CDR3 here is CSVVSSVRGTQYF. The CDR3 DNA sequence: TGCAGCGTTGTCAGCTCTGTTCGAGGGACCCAGTACTTC.